This T cell receptor beta chain comes out of a study of blood T cell repertoires in COVID-19. About the study: Nucleic acid was either cDNA or gDNA, and it came from T cells, B-cell-depleted T cells, or PBMCs.

Sequencing was performed with immunoSEQ multiplex PCR; in TCRdb, only in-frame clones are kept and a portion is missing. The profile shows over 120,000 clones, approximately 80% of them singletons. The sample was peripheral blood. This clonotype was sampled from a human donor in a cohort sampled during active COVID-19.

CDR3 nucleotides: TGTGCCAGCAGTGTTAGGGGTACAGTGAACACCGGGGAGCTGTTTTTT. Encoded protein: CASSVRGTVNTGELFF. The chain carries TRBV6-1 and TRBJ2-2; a possible D gene is TRBD1 (5 bases). The germline V gene has CDR1 MNHNS and CDR2 SASEGT. The length of the CDR3 is 16 residues. Deletions cut 4 bases from V and 1 base from J, with 13 bases between.